This T cell receptor (beta chain) was found in a study of CXCR3-negative and CXCR3-positive naive CD8 T cells. Study results and caveats: Most assays were run on fresh PBMCs (CXCR3 expression partially decreased after cryopreservation). Memory, not naive, CXCR3-negative and CXCR3-positive cells differed in TRBV-TRBJ usage. Higher TRB CDR3 hydrophobicity marked CXCR3-positive naive cells relative to CXCR3-negative naive cells.

As concerns this clonotype: What it binds is not known.

It was by 5' RACE with UMI labels that the TRB cDNA libraries were prepared. TCRdb re-called the 5' RACE reads; every CDR3 protein appears as one record, without DNA. Reported are 85,000 to 130,000 distinct CDR3 sequences; the ten largest clones contain 0.38%. Approximately 320,000 cells per CD8+ T cell subset were flow-sorted in triplicate. Naive CD8+ T cells were CD45RO-CCR7+CD27+CD95-. Germline CDR1 and CDR2: LGHNA and YSLEER. This CDR3 region has 16 residues. What was sequenced was naive CXCR3+ CD8+ T cells from blood. Subset in this sample: CD45RO-CCR7+CD27+CD95- naive CD8+ T cells expressing CXCR3 (TNR3+). The source of this sequence is a human donor in good health. Some clones in this sample may be carry-over from other donors' samples. V and J are TRBV4-3 and TRBJ2-7. The CDR3 protein is CASSQDIVGSSYEQYF.